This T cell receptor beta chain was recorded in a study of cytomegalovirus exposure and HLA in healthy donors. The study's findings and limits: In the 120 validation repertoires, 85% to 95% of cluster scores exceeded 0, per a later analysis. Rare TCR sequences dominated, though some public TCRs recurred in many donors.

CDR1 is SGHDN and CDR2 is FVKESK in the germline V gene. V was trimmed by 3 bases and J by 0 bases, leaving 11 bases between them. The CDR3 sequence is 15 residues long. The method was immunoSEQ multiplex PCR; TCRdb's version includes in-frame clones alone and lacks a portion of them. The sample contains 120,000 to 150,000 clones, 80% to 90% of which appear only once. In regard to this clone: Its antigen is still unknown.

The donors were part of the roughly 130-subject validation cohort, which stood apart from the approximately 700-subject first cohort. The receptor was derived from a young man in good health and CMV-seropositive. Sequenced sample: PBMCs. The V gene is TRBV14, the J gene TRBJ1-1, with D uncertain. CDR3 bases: TGTGCCAGCAGCCACCCGGCGGGCTTGAACACTGAAGCTTTCTTT. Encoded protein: CASSHPAGLNTEAFF.